This T cell receptor (beta chain) was found in a study of blood T cell repertoires in COVID-19. Study-wide background: Acute-phase and convalescent COVID-19 samples originated in the United States, Italy and Spain. PBMCs, B-cell-depleted T cells, or T cells provided the cDNA or gDNA that made up the material.

CDR3 size: 12 residues. Trimming removed 5 bases at V and 10 bases at J, with 9 bases between. In the study's own analysis: For nucleated cells, counts were estimated from reference gene primer amplification. Produced via immunoSEQ multiplex PCR; TCRdb's table is partial and in-frame only. V and J calls and clone size are as listed in that table; D and trimming were resolved from the DNA. The sample has about 80,000 clones, roughly 82% seen once. The TCR originated in a human donor in a cohort sampled during active COVID-19. This chain connects TRBV12-3 or TRBV12-4 to TRBJ1-6; D unclear. The source material was peripheral blood. Written as DNA, the CDR3 is TGTGCCAGCAGTCACCCGGGATCACCCCTCCACTTT. Its translation: CASSHPGSPLHF.